This record looks at one TCR beta chain sequence and its context. This specimen comes from a study of shared clonotypes between healthy human individuals. Germline V lookup: CDR1 SGHVS, CDR2 FQNEAQ. The CDR3 consists of 16 residues. Deletions cut 5 bases from V and 0 bases from J, with 13 bases between. Replicate PCRs from sorted subsets contained about 200 ng DNA, which is approximately 30,000 T cell genomes. This table comes from immunoSEQ multiplex PCR, and its TCRdb copy is limited to in-frame clones, with some not included. The data hold 2 million to 2.5 million clones, with around 92% observed a single time.

Sequenced: naive CD4+ T cells from PBMCs. The subset was: CD45RA+ positively selected. This sequence originates from a man aged 18 to 30 in good health. Some clones in this sample may be carry-over from other donors' samples. The J gene is TRBJ2-2, the V gene TRBV7-8; D is undetermined. DNA of the CDR3: TGTGCCAGCAGCCCCCTCGGACGGCCGAACACCGGGGAGCTGTTTTTT. Its protein product is CASSPLGRPNTGELFF.